The rows below give T cell receptor beta chains drawn from one sample of a study of breast tumors, draining lymph nodes, adjacent tissues. TCRdb passed the multiplex PCR reads through MiXCR, listing each CDR3 protein once. In the table there are more than 250,000 distinct CDR3 sequences, around 31% of which are singletons. The material sequenced was axillary lymph node tissue. These receptors originate from a female donor with breast cancer. Some clones in this sample may be carry-over from other donors' samples. CDR3s include the opening cysteine and the closing phenylalanine or tryptophan. A D gene is named only where the DNA matches it firmly. A row's size may be missing; if present it is once, few, many or a size class.

size	J	D	V	CDR3	DNA
many	TRBJ2-1	TRBD2	TRBV7-9	CASSLKGGPYNEQFF	TGTGCCAGCAGCTTAAAGGGAGGGCCCTACAATGAGCAGTTCTTC
-	TRBJ2-5	-	TRBV5-4	CASSAGSNKTQYF	TGTGCCAGCAGCGCCGGGAGCAACAAGACCCAGTACTTC
many	TRBJ2-7	TRBD2	TRBV24-1	CATSDYGTSGYEQYF	TGTGCCACCAGTGATTATGGGACTAGCGGTTACGAGCAGTACTTC
many	TRBJ1-3	TRBD1	TRBV25-1	CASSLGQGGFSGNTIYF	TGTGCCAGCAGTCTGGGACAGGGGGGGTTTAGTGGAAACACCATATATTTT
many	TRBJ2-1	TRBD2	TRBV7-2	CASSLATSVLYNEQFF	TGTGCCAGCAGCTTAGCGACTAGCGTCCTATACAATGAGCAGTTCTTC
many	TRBJ2-1	TRBD2	TRBV20-1	CSARDQQLAASREQFF	TGCAGTGCTAGAGATCAACAGCTAGCGGCGAGTCGGGAGCAGTTCTTC
few	TRBJ1-1	-	TRBV19	CASSRGPVGTEAFF	TGTGCCAGTAGCCGGGGGCCCGTGGGCACTGAAGCTTTCTTT
many	TRBJ2-5	-	TRBV15	CATSRDLASQYF	TGTGCCACCAGCAGAGATCTGGCTTCCCAGTACTTC
many	TRBJ1-4	-	TRBV7-8	CASSLERAEKLFF	TGTGCCAGCAGCTTAGAGAGGGCTGAAAAACTGTTTTTT
many	TRBJ1-5	-	TRBV12-3/TRBV12-4	CASRLGRHSNQPQHF	TGTGCCAGCAGACTTGGACGGCATAGCAATCAGCCCCAGCATTTT
many	TRBJ2-7	TRBD2	TRBV5-1	CASSSGLAGVYYEQYF	TGCGCCAGCAGCTCGGGACTAGCGGGAGTCTACTACGAGCAGTACTTC
many	TRBJ2-6	-	TRBV27	CASSLAPGYSSGANVLTF	TGTGCCAGCAGTTTGGCCCCCGGGTACTCCTCTGGGGCCAACGTCCTGACTTTC
many	TRBJ2-6	-	TRBV6-1	CASTFWGDGSGANVLTF	TGTGCCAGTACGTTTTGGGGGGACGGCTCTGGGGCCAACGTCCTGACTTTC
-	TRBJ1-5	-	TRBV7-2	CASSLIGDYEHF	TGTGCCAGCAGCTTAATAGGGGATTACGAGCATTTT
-	TRBJ2-3	TRBD1	TRBV9	CASSPGQGASDTQYF	TGTGCCAGCTCACCGGGACAGGGGGCATCCGATACGCAGTATTTT
-	TRBJ2-3	TRBD2	TRBV6-6	CASSHSSAGDGADTQYF	TGTGCCAGCAGTCACTCGTCTGCGGGAGATGGGGCAGATACGCAGTATTTT
few	TRBJ2-7	-	TRBV3-1	CASSQASGTEAYEQYF	TGTGCCAGCAGCCAAGCCTCCGGGACGGAAGCCTACGAGCAGTACTTC
-	TRBJ2-4	TRBD2	TRBV20-1	CSAPIAGGGNIQYF	TGCAGTGCTCCTATAGCGGGAGGGGGAAACATTCAGTACTTC
many	TRBJ2-7	-	TRBV30	CAWRGDIRREQYF	TGTGCCTGGAGGGGGGACATTCGACGCGAGCAGTACTTC
-	TRBJ1-5	-	TRBV15	CATSRSPRWGASNQLRHF	TGTGCCACCAGCAGATCCCCTCGCTGGGGGGCTAGCAATCAGCTCCGGCATTTT
few	TRBJ2-7	TRBD2	TRBV27	CASKLSGRGHEQYF	TGTGCCAGCAAGCTTAGCGGGAGAGGCCACGAGCAGTACTTC
many	TRBJ2-2	-	TRBV5-1	CASSTFPGELFF	TGCGCCAGCAGCACTTTTCCCGGGGAGCTGTTTTTT
many	TRBJ2-3	-	TRBV12-3/TRBV12-4	CASSLRDTQYF	TGTGCCAGCAGCTTACGAGATACGCAGTATTTT
-	TRBJ2-5	TRBD2	TRBV6-5	CASTPTSGSMETQYF	TGTGCCAGCACCCCGACTAGCGGGAGTATGGAGACCCAGTACTTC
-	TRBJ1-5	-	TRBV20-1	CRDGTSGHQPQHF	TGCAGAGACGGGACTAGCGGACATCAGCCCCAGCATTTT